Below, 24 T cell receptor beta chains from the same sample are listed, as sequenced in a study of monozygotic twins with inflammatory bowel disease (dated 2019 in TCRdb). The method was 5' RACE. The instrument given in TCRdb is Illumina HiSeq 2500. Through TCRdb reprocessing, the reads give one entry per CDR3 protein sequence; DNA is omitted. This sample's clone table shows about 380,000 distinct CDR3 sequences. Clones ranked in the top ten supply 2.5% to 3% of the sample. The specimen was blood. Receptors originate from a human donor with ulcerative colitis or Crohn's disease, or a healthy co-twin of an affected twin (not recorded which).

The chain links TRBV3-1 to TRBJ2-4; checking the TCRdb D call of TRBD1 is not possible without DNA. Germline loops: CDR1 LGHDT, CDR2 YNNKEL (reference sequence). The length of the CDR3 is 17 residues. The chain's CDR3 is CASSQVGGGLAKNIQYF.

CDR3: CASSSGGTYEQYF. This rearrangement joins TRBV5-1 to TRBJ2-7; the TCRdb D gene call, TRBD1, has no DNA to confirm it. The CDR3 totals 13 residues. Germline assignment: CDR1 SGHRS and CDR2 YFSETQ.

This chain joins TRBV18 and TRBJ2-7. This CDR3 spans 12 amino acids. The germline V gene encodes CDR1 KGHSH and CDR2 LQKENI. This CDR3 is CASSQTEGDQYF.

The rearrangement uses TRBV20-1 and TRBJ2-3; the D call from TCRdb, TRBD2, cannot be confirmed without DNA. The CDR3 has 16 residues. Looked up from germline, CDR1 is DFQATT and CDR2 is SNEGSKA (reference sequence). This CDR3 reads CSAQDPGLVSTDTQYF.

The chain is built from TRBV20-1 and TRBJ2-7; the TRBD1 assignment by TCRdb is unverifiable without DNA. The CDR3 is 17 amino acids. Germline CDR1 DFQATT, CDR2 SNEGSKA (reference sequence). Here the CDR3 reads CSAMRMDTGWATYEQYF.

The chain couples TRBV18 to TRBJ2-7; the D gene TCRdb calls, TRBD1, cannot be checked with no DNA. CDR1 is KGHSH and CDR2 is LQKENI in the germline V gene. The CDR3 runs to 14 residues. The CDR3 loop is CASSPWDRVYEQYF.

This chain uses TRBV3-1 with TRBJ2-1; TCRdb gives TRBD2 as the D gene, but with no DNA this cannot be confirmed. The V gene's germline CDR1 is LGHDT and CDR2 YNNKEL (reference sequence). CDR3 length: 15 residues. The CDR3: CASSQDAGYYNEQFF.

This rearrangement joins TRBV20-1 to TRBJ2-7; there is no DNA to check the TCRdb D call of TRBD2. This CDR3 spans 16 amino acids. The germline CDR1 and CDR2 sequences are DFQATT and SNEGSKA (reference sequence). CDR3 amino acids: CSARDFGGGDSYEQYF.

The chain couples TRBV20-1 to TRBJ2-7; TCRdb returns TRBD1, unconfirmable since there is no DNA. This CDR3 has 14 residues. Germline values: CDR1 DFQATT, CDR2 SNEGSKA (reference sequence). The CDR3 sequence: CSAAGGMGIYEQYF.

The chain is built from TRBV5-1 and TRBJ1-5. This CDR3 is built from 13 residues. Germline loops: CDR1 SGHRS, CDR2 YFSETQ. The CDR3 here is CASSLGDNQPQHF.

The chain combines TRBV4-1 with TRBJ2-1; no DNA is available, so the TRBD2 call from TCRdb remains unchecked. The CDR3 runs to 18 residues. CDR1 is MGHRA and CDR2 is YSYEKL in the germline V gene. The CDR3 reads CASSQAAASGGVYNEQFF.

The chain links TRBV18 to TRBJ2-5. This CDR3 has 14 amino acids. Germline V gene sequence: CDR1 KGHSH, CDR2 LQKENI. CDR3 in amino acids: CASSGMREQETQYF.

The J gene is TRBJ2-7, the V gene TRBV29-1. The CDR3 spans 12 residues. Germline lookup yields CDR1 SQVTM and CDR2 ANQGSEA. The chain's CDR3 is CSVKQTSYEQYF.

The genes are TRBV4-2 and TRBJ2-3; TCRdb names TRBD2, which stays unverified in the absence of DNA. This CDR3 contains 20 residues. CDR1 is LGHNA and CDR2 is YNFKEQ in the germline V gene. CDR3 amino acids: CASSLRRGLAGGHGTDTQYF.

The V gene is TRBV5-1, the J gene TRBJ2-5; the TCRdb call, TRBD2, lacks DNA for checking. CDR3 length equals 17 residues. Germline values: CDR1 SGHRS, CDR2 YFSETQ. This CDR3 reads CASSLSAGTSGGKTQYF.

The chain carries TRBV20-1 and TRBJ2-4. The CDR3 length is 14 residues. Germline V CDR1 and CDR2: DFQATT, SNEGSKA (reference sequence). The CDR3 protein is CSARPDRAKNIQYF.

The gene calls are TRBV12-3 or TRBV12-4 and TRBJ1-1. The CDR3 spans 16 residues. CDR3 loop: CASSLRASKRATEAFF.

The genes are TRBV6-5 and TRBJ1-5. Looked up from germline, CDR1 is MNHEY and CDR2 is SVGAGI. The CDR3 is made up of 12 amino acids. This CDR3 reads CASSSGRQPQHF.

The chain has TRBV3-1 and TRBJ1-1; TCRdb designates TRBD1, a call that cannot be tested without DNA. There are 15 residues in the CDR3. Germline V gene data show CDR1 as LGHDT and CDR2 as YNNKEL (reference sequence). The CDR3 loop reads CASSQRTGGLTEAFF.

This chain joins TRBV7-8 and TRBJ2-1; TCRdb gives TRBD2 as the D gene, but with no DNA this cannot be confirmed. Germline V gives CDR1 SGHVS, CDR2 FQNEAQ. The CDR3 runs to 13 residues. The CDR3 sequence is CASSLLAGYEQFF. Using reference TRBV7-8 and TRBJ2-1 for the parts outside the CDR3, the full variable domain is GAGVSQSPRYKVAKRGQDVALRCDPISGHVSLFWYQQALGQGPEFLTYFQNEAQLDKSGLPSDRFFAERPEGSVSTLKIQRTQQEDSAVYLCASSLLAGYEQFFGPGTRLTVL.

The chain couples TRBV6-5 to TRBJ1-2. This CDR3 is 12 amino acids long. CDR1 is MNHEY, CDR2 SVGAGI, per germline. CDR3 in amino acids: CASRGYDYGYTF.

The chain employs TRBV10-3 and TRBJ2-7; TCRdb reports TRBD1, a call that lacks DNA to check it against. The length of the CDR3 is 14 residues. CDR1 ENHRY and CDR2 SYGVKD come from the germline V gene. The CDR3 loop reads CAISELTGVGEQYF.

The gene calls are TRBV4-3 and TRBJ1-5; TCRdb's D call, TRBD1, is unchecked because there is no DNA. The CDR3 has 16 amino acids. Germline V gene lookup returns CDR1 LGHNA and CDR2 YSLEER. This CDR3 reads CASSQVGQGVNQPQHF.

This chain joins TRBV7-8 and TRBJ1-3; TCRdb's D call, TRBD1, is unchecked because there is no DNA. The CDR3 has 15 residues. The germline CDR1 and CDR2 sequences are SGHVS and FQNEAQ. CDR3 sequence reads: CASSSGQSSGNTIYF. Together with reference TRBV7-8 and TRBJ1-3, the CDR3 gives the full variable domain: GAGVSQSPRYKVAKRGQDVALRCDPISGHVSLFWYQQALGQGPEFLTYFQNEAQLDKSGLPSDRFFAERPEGSVSTLKIQRTQQEDSAVYLCASSSGQSSGNTIYFGEGSWLTVV.